This entry features one T cell receptor (beta chain) sequence. The antigen is unknown. The sample comes from a study of CD8 T cells in ankylosing spondylitis. General observations from the study: Characteristic, it appeared, of ankylosing spondylitis blood was a TCR beta motif of 7 or 8 highly homologous variants.

V was clipped by 4 bases and J by 1 base, with 16 bases between them. CDR1 and CDR2 from the germline V gene are SGHNT and YYREEE (reference sequence). The CDR3 sequence is 16 residues long. Via MiXCR, TCRdb re-called the 5' RACE reads, giving one row per CDR3 protein. This sample has roughly 60,000 distinct CDR3 sequences, with roughly 6.1% found just once. The chain employs TRBV5-4 and TRBJ2-3; TRBD1 is a possible D gene (6 bases). The receptor was derived from a male donor with ankylosing spondylitis. The specimen sequenced was synovial fluid, either unsorted or a sorted T cell fraction (not recorded which). The CDR3 loop reads CASSQGLVAGTDTQYF. CDR3 sequence (DNA): TGTGCCAGCAGCCAGGGGTTGGTGGCGGGCACAGATACGCAGTATTTT.